What follows are 19 T cell receptor beta chains derived from one specimen sequenced in a study of cytomegalovirus exposure and HLA in healthy donors. It was with 60 Vbeta and 13 Jbeta primers that the PCR ran. TCRdb's copy holds only in-frame clones and misses some; the assay was immunoSEQ multiplex PCR. There are approximately 280,000 clones in the sample; approximately 90% occur only once, and 3% to 4% lies in the top ten. Material: PBMCs. These receptors all stem from a man aged 35 to 55 in good health and CMV-seropositive.

V gene TRBV9 combines with J gene TRBJ2-1, with 9 bases aligning to TRBD2. There are 14 residues in the CDR3. Trimming cost V 0 bases and J 8 bases; bases outside gene matches: 3. Germline V lookup: CDR1 SGDLS, CDR2 YYNGEE. The chain's CDR3 is CASSVGREGDEQFF. The CDR3 region has the DNA TGTGCCAGCAGCGTAGGGCGGGAGGGCGATGAGCAGTTCTTC.

A few counts support this clone. The chain combines TRBV5-1 with TRBJ1-1; no clear D. Germline CDR1 is SGHRS and CDR2 is YFSETQ. V was cut by 4 bases and J by 4 bases, with 20 bases left in between. CDR3 length: 16 residues. The CDR3 DNA is TGCGCCAGCAGCGACCCTGTCCGGGGTGTTGGCACTGAAGCTTTCTTT. Its protein product is CASSDPVRGVGTEAFF.

This clone came up once. The genes are TRBV5-1 and TRBJ2-2, with 9 bases that match TRBD1. V lost 10 bases and J lost 5; bases outside the gene matches: 9. The germline gives CDR1 SGHRS, CDR2 YFSETQ. The length of the CDR3 is 14 residues. The DNA for the CDR3 is TGCGCCGGAGGAGAGGACAGGGGAACCGGGGAGCTGTTTTTT. It codes for CAGGEDRGTGELFF.

This chain uses TRBV7-8 with TRBJ2-2; D unclear. The CDR3 spans 14 residues. Germline CDR1 is SGHVS and CDR2 is FQNEAQ. Trimming left V 2 bases short and J 1 base short, with 5 bases between. The CDR3 spells CASSLNGNTGELFF. In DNA, the CDR3 is TGTGCCAGCAGCTTAAACGGGAACACCGGGGAGCTGTTTTTT.

The chain couples TRBV6-5 to TRBJ1-5, with TRBD1 matching 12 bases. The V segment lost 6 bases and the J segment 6 bases; nucleotides outside the gene matches: 6. The CDR3 is 15 residues long. The germline CDR1 and CDR2 sequences are MNHEY and SVGAGI. CDR3 in amino acids: CASRPGQGAGQPQHF. In DNA form, the CDR3 reads TGTGCCAGCAGACCGGGACAGGGGGCAGGTCAGCCCCAGCATTTT.

This chain links TRBV7-9 with TRBJ1-1; D gene ambiguous. CDR1 is SEHNR, CDR2 FQNEAQ, per germline (reference sequence). With 1 base removed from V and 5 bases from J, the gap between germline ends came to 11 bases. The CDR3 totals 14 residues. The CDR3 DNA follows: TGTGCCAGCAGCTTAGAACTTGGAGGAACTGAAGCTTTCTTT. This translates into CASSLELGGTEAFF.

This clone was seen just once. The chain has TRBV7-9 and TRBJ2-5, with 10 positions matching TRBD2. The junction had 12 bases not matched to a gene; V was cut back by 6 bases and J by 5 bases. Germline loops: CDR1 SEHNR, CDR2 FQNEAQ (reference sequence). CDR3 length: 16 residues. The CDR3 here is CASRRGASGRSETQYF. The CDR3, as DNA: TGTGCCAGCAGGCGGGGGGCTAGCGGGAGAAGTGAGACCCAGTACTTC. Full variable domain (missing parts from reference TRBV7-9 and TRBJ2-5): DTGVSQNPRHKITKRGQNVTFRCDPISEHNRLYWYRQTLGQGPEFLTYFQNEAQLEKSRLLSDRFSAERPKGSFSTLEIQRTEQGDSAMYLCASRRGASGRSETQYFGPGTRLLVL.

V usage is TRBV28 and J usage is TRBJ2-1; D remains ambiguous. V was cut by 1 base and J by 8 bases, with 3 bases left in between. The CDR3 covers 11 residues. Germline V gene lookup returns CDR1 MDHEN and CDR2 SYDVKM. As DNA, the CDR3 is TGTGCCAGCAGTTTATTCGATGAGCAGTTCTTC. The encoded protein is CASSLFDEQFF.

The J gene is TRBJ1-1, the V gene TRBV27; perhaps TRBD1 as D (5 bases). The CDR3 runs to 17 residues. Trimming cost V 7 bases and J 1 base, with 22 bases left between them. Germline CDR1 MNHEY, CDR2 SMNVEV (reference sequence). The CDR3 spells CASIPTVGGAPNTEAFF. The CDR3 coding sequence is TGTGCCAGCATCCCAACGGTAGGAGGGGCCCCGAACACTGAAGCTTTCTTT.

The J gene is TRBJ1-5, the V gene TRBV19, with D possibly being TRBD1 (6 bases). Germline loops: CDR1 LNHDA, CDR2 SQIVND (reference sequence). The ends were cut back, 5 bases at V and 3 bases at J, with 11 bases in the middle. The CDR3 extends over 14 amino acids. The CDR3 region is CASSGTYANQPQHF. As DNA, the CDR3 is TGTGCCAGTAGTGGGACATACGCCAATCAGCCCCAGCATTTT.

The V call is TRBV5-5, the J call TRBJ1-1, with unresolved D. Looked up from germline, CDR1 is SGHKS and CDR2 is YYEKEE (reference sequence). With 0 bases removed from V and 0 bases from J, the gap between germline ends came to 9 bases. The CDR3 length is 15 residues. The CDR3 DNA sequence: TGTGCCAGCAGCTTGGAGGCACAGATGAACACTGAAGCTTTCTTT. Translating gives CASSLEAQMNTEAFF.

The chain joins TRBV2 to TRBJ2-3; possibly TRBD2 for D (6 bases). Germline V gives CDR1 SNHLY, CDR2 FYNNEI. Trimming shortened V by 5 bases and J by 3 bases, and 12 bases separated the two germline ends. This CDR3 has 14 amino acids. The CDR3 here is CASSNGRGTDTQYF. Written as DNA, the CDR3 is TGTGCCAGCAGTAACGGGAGAGGGACAGATACGCAGTATTTT. Based on the CDR3 plus reference TRBV2 and TRBJ2-3, the full variable domain is EPEVTQTPSHQVTQMGQEVILRCVPISNHLYFYWYRQILGQKVEFLVSFYNNEISEKSEIFDDQFSVERPDGSNFTLKIRSTKLEDSAMYFCASSNGRGTDTQYFGPGTRLTVL.

For this clone: The junction shows a germline mismatch at one end, possibly a read error. The chain couples TRBV27 to TRBJ1-1, with TRBD1 matching 7 bases. The CDR3 sequence is 13 residues long. The germline V gene has CDR1 MNHEY and CDR2 SMNVEV (reference sequence). The DNA of the CDR3 is TGTGCCGGCAGGGAGACAGGGCCGGCTGAAGCTTTCTTT. It codes for CAGRETGPAEAFF.

The rearrangement joins TRBV10-1 to TRBJ2-6; 9 bases align to TRBD2. This CDR3 is built from 18 residues. V gave up 8 bases and J gave up 2 bases; unmatched junction bases: 13. The germline CDR1 and CDR2 sequences are WNHNN and SYGVQD (reference sequence). The CDR3 loop reads CASCGVGEREAGANVLTF. The DNA for the CDR3 is TGCGCCAGCTGTGGCGTGGGCGAGCGGGAGGCTGGGGCCAACGTCCTGACTTTC.

The rearrangement uses TRBV5-8 and TRBJ2-5, with 8 bases aligning to TRBD1. V lost 2 bases and J lost 4; bases outside the gene matches: 7. This CDR3 is built from 15 residues. Germline V gene sequence: CDR1 SGHTS, CDR2 YDEGEE. The CDR3 sequence is CASSFDRGVRETQYF. CDR3 sequence (DNA): TGTGCCAGCAGCTTTGACAGGGGAGTGAGAGAGACCCAGTACTTC.

The J gene is TRBJ2-1, the V gene TRBV28; 11 bases match TRBD2. Trimming took 1 base from V and 5 from J; bases not matched to a gene: 4. The CDR3 length is 16 residues. In germline, CDR1 is MDHEN, CDR2 SYDVKM. The CDR3 DNA reads TGTGCCAGCAGTTTATTGTATAGCGGGAGGGACAATGAGCAGTTCTTC. Its protein is CASSLLYSGRDNEQFF.

This clone has only a few counts. The rearrangement uses TRBV5-1 and TRBJ1-1, with TRBD1 matching over 8 bases. After removal of 2 bases from V and 1 base from J, the junction contained 4 bases not matched to a gene. The germline V gene has CDR1 SGHRS and CDR2 YFSETQ. The CDR3 has 15 residues. DNA for the CDR3: TGCGCCAGCAGCTTTACAGGGGGAGGGAACACTGAAGCTTTCTTT. Its protein is CASSFTGGGNTEAFF.

V usage is TRBV29-1 and J usage is TRBJ2-5; TRBD1 agrees at 9 bases. The better agreement between TRBJ2-7 and the DNA end casts doubt on the J call. The CDR3 has 14 residues. Germline lookup yields CDR1 SQVTM and CDR2 ANQGSEA. The CDR3 reads CSVEGTGASYEQYF. CDR3 in DNA: TGCAGCGTTGAAGGGACAGGGGCCTCCTACGAGCAGTACTTC.

The rearrangement links TRBV13 to TRBJ2-2; D is possibly TRBD2 (6 bases). CDR3 size: 16 residues. Germline V gene sequence: CDR1 PRHDT, CDR2 FYEKMQ (reference sequence). Trimming removed 5 bases from V and 7 bases from J, with 20 bases in between. The CDR3 loop reads CASSLPTSSRGGELFF. The CDR3, as DNA: TGTGCCAGCAGCCTCCCTACTAGCAGCCGCGGCGGGGAGCTGTTTTTT.